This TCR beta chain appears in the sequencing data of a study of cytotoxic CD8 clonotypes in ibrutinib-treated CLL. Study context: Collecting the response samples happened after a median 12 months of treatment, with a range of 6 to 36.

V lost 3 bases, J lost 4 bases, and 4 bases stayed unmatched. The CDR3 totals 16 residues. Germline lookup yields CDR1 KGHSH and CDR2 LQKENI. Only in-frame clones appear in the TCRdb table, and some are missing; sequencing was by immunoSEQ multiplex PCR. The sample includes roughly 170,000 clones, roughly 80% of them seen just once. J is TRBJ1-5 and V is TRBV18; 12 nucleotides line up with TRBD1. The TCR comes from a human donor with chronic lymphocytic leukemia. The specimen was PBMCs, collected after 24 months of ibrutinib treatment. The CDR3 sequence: CASSPGQGAGNQPQHF. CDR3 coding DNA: TGTGCCAGCTCACCGGGACAGGGGGCAGGTAATCAGCCCCAGCATTTT.